The clone carrying this T cell receptor beta chain has a single count. Its specificity is unknown. This sample is part of a study of shared clonotypes between healthy human individuals. TCRdb's copy holds only in-frame clones and misses some; the assay was immunoSEQ multiplex PCR. The data show about 980,000 clones, less than 85% seen once. Trimming took 0 bases from V and 5 from J, leaving 9 bases between them. Germline CDR1 reads SGHRS; CDR2 reads YFSETQ. This CDR3 region has 13 residues. The study, taken as a whole, reports: The sole specimen, blood, was sampled, and tissue repertoires likely differ.

The source of this sequence is a man in his late teens or twenties in good health. The gene calls are TRBV5-1 and TRBJ2-7; D gene ambiguous. Sequences were obtained from memory CD4+ T cells sorted from blood. Subset noted: CD45RA-negative fraction. The CDR3 coding sequence is TGCGCCAGCAGCTTGGGGACCCTTGACGAGCAGTACTTC. Its protein is CASSLGTLDEQYF.